This TCR beta chain comes out of a study of radiation and T cells in renal cell carcinoma. Concerning this clone: The antigen is not known. The germline gene is not matched at one end of the junction; a read error may be the cause.

The treatment here: 15 Gy SBRT to primary tumor, nephrectomy 4 weeks later. Study findings and constraints: No pretreatment tumor biopsies were available for baseline clonotypes.

The CDR3 is 17 amino acids. Germline V gives CDR1 SGHTA, CDR2 FQGNSA. Profiled with immunoSEQ multiplex PCR; TCRdb holds only in-frame clones, not every one. The data contain about 15,000 clones, under 70% of them singletons. This chain links TRBV7-2 with TRBJ2-3; 9 bases agree with TRBD2. The material was tumor tissue, obtained from a patient whose treatment included radiotherapy and nephrectomy. This clonotype was sampled from a woman in her seventies with renal cell carcinoma. CDR3 DNA: TGTGCCAGCAACTTAAGGCTAGCGGGACCTAGCACAGATACGCAGTATTTT. Translation: CASNLRLAGPSTDTQYF.